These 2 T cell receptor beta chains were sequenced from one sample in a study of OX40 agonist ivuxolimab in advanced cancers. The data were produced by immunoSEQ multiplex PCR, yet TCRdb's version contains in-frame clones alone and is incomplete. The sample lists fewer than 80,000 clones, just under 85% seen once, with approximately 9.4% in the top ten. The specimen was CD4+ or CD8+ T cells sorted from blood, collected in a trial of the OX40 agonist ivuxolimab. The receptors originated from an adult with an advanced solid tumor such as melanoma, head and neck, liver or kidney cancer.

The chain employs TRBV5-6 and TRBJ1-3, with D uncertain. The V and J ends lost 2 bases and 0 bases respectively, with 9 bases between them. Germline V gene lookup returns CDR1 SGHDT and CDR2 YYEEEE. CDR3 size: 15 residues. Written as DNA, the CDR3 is TGTGCCAGCAGCTTCAACTGGGGCTCTGGAAACACCATATATTTT. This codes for CASSFNWGSGNTIYF.

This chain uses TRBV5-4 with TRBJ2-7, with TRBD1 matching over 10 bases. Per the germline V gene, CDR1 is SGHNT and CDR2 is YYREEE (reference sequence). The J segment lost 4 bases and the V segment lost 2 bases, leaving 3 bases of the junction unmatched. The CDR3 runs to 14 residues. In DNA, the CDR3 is TGTGCCAGCAGCTTAGACAGGGGGCCGTACGAGCAGTACTTC. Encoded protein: CASSLDRGPYEQYF.